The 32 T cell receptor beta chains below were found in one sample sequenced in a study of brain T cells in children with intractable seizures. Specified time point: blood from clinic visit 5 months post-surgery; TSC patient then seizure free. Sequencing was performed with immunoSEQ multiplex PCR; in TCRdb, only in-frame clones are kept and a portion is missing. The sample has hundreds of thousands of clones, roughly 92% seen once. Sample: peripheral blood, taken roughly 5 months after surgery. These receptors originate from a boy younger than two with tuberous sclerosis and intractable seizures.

This chain's CDR3 is CAWSVSTNLRGNAEQYF. The CDR3 DNA follows: TGTGCCTGGAGTGTAAGTACCAACTTGCGGGGAAATGCCGAGCAGTACTTC. This rearrangement joins TRBV30 to TRBJ2-7; TRBD2 might be the D (6 bases). The CDR3 is 17 amino acids. Germline CDR1 is GTSNPN and CDR2 is SVGIG (reference sequence). V lost 0 bases and J lost 6, with 24 bases in between.

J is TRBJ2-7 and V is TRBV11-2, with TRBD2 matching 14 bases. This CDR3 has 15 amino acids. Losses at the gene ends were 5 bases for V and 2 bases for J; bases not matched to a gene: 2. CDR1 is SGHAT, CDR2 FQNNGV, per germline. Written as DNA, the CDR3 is TGTGCCAGCAGCACGGGACTAGCGGGAGCCTACGAGCAGTACTTC. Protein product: CASSTGLAGAYEQYF.

The CDR3 is CASSQYGFQGMVDTEAFF. Written as DNA, the CDR3 is TGCGCCAGCAGCCAATATGGGTTTCAGGGCATGGTCGACACTGAAGCTTTCTTT. The chain couples TRBV4-1 to TRBJ1-1; D might be TRBD1 (5 bases). This CDR3 has 18 amino acids. Germline V gene data show CDR1 as MGHRA and CDR2 as YSYEKL. V shed 2 bases and J shed 3 bases, with 22 bases lying between them.

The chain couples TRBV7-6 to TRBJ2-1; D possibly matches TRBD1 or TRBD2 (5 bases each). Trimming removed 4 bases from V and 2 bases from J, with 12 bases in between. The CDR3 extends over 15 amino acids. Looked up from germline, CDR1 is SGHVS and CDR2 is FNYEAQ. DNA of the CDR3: TGTGCCAGCAGCTCCAGGGACGGACCCTACAATGAGCAGTTCTTC. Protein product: CASSSRDGPYNEQFF.

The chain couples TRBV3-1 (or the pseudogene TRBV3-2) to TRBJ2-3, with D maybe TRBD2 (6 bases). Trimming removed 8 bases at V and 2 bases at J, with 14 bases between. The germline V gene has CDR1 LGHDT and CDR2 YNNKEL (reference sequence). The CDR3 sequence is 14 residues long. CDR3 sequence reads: CASEPGLNTDTQYF. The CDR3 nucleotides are TGTGCCAGCGAACCGGGACTTAACACAGATACGCAGTATTTT.

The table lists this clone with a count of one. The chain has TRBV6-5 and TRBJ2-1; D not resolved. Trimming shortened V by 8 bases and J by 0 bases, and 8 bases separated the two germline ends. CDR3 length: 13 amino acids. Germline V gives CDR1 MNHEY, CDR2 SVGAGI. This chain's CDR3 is CASRLRSYNEQFF. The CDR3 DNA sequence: TGTGCCAGCCGACTCCGCTCCTACAATGAGCAGTTCTTC.

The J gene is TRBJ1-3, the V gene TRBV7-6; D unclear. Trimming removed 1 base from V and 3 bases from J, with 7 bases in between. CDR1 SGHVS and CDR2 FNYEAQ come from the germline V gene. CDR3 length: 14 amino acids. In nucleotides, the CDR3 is TGTGCCAGCAGCTTAGGGCAGGATGGAAACACCATATATTTT. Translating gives CASSLGQDGNTIYF.

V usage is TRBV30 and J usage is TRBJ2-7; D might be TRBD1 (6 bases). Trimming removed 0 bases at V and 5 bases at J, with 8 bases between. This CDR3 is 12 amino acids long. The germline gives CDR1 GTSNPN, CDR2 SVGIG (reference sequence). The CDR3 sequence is CAWSVQGNEQYF. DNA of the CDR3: TGTGCCTGGAGTGTACAGGGAAACGAGCAGTACTTC.

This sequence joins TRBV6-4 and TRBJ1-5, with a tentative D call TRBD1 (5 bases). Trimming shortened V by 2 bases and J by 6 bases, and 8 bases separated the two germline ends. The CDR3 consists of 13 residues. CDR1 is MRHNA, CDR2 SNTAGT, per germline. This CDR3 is CASSDGGGQPQHF. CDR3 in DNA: TGTGCCAGCAGTGACGGGGGGGGTCAGCCCCAGCATTTT.

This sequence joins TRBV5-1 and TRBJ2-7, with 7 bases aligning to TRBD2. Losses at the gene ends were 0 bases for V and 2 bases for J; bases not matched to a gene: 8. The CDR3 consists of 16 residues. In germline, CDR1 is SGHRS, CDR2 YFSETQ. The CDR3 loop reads CASSLGASGSPYEQYF. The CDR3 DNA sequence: TGCGCCAGCAGCTTGGGGGCTAGCGGTTCCCCCTACGAGCAGTACTTC.

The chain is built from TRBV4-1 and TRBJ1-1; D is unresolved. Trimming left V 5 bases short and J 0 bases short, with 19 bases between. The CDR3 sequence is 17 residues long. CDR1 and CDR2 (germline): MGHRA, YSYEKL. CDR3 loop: CASSGTYDGVMNTEAFF. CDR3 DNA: TGCGCCAGCAGCGGAACGTACGATGGGGTTATGAACACTGAAGCTTTCTTT.

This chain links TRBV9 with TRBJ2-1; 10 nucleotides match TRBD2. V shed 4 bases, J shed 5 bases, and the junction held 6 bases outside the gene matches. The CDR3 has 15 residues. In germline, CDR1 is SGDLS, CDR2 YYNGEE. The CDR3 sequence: CASSPYGTSDNEQFF. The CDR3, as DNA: TGTGCCAGCAGCCCCTACGGGACTAGCGACAATGAGCAGTTCTTC.

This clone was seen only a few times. In nucleotides, the CDR3 is TGTGCCAGTAGTGTAAGACTAGCGGCCTCCTACGAGCAGTACTTC. It translates to CASSVRLAASYEQYF. The chain recombines TRBV19 with TRBJ2-7, with 9 bases aligning to TRBD2. Per the germline V gene, CDR1 is LNHDA and CDR2 is SQIVND (reference sequence). The CDR3 covers 15 residues. V dropped 5 bases and J dropped 0; count of bases not matched to a gene: 5.

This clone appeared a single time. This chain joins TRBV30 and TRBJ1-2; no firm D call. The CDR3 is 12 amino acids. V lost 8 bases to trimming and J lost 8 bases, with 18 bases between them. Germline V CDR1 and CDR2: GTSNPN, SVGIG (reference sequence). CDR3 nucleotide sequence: TGTGCCCAAAAACCCCCCAATGACGGCTACACCTTC. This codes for CAQKPPNDGYTF.

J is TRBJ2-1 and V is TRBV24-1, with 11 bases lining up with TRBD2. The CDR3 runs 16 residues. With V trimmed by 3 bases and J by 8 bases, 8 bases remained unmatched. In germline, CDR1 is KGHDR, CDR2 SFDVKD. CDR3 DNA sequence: TGTGCCACCAGTGATCAGACTAGCGGGGTCTCGGATGAGCAGTTCTTC. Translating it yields CATSDQTSGVSDEQFF.

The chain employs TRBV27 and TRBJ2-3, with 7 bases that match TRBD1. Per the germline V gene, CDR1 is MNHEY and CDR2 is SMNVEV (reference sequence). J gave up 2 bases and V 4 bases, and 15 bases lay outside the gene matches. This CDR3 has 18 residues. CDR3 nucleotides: TGTGCCAGCAGTTCCCTACCGAGGGGGCGGGTGGACACAGATACGCAGTATTTT. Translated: CASSSLPRGRVDTDTQYF.

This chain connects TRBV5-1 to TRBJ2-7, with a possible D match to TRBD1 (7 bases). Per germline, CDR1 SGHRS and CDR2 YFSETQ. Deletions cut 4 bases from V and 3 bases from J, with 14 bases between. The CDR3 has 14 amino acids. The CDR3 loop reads CASSMQGGDYEQYF. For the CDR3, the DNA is TGCGCCAGCAGCATGCAGGGGGGTGACTACGAGCAGTACTTC.

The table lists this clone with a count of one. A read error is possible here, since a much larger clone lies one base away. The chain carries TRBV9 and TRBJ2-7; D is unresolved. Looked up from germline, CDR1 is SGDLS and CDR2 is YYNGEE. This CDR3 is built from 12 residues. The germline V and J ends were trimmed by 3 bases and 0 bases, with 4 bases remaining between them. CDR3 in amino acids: CASSGSSYEQYF. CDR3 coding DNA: TGTGCCAGCAGCGGGAGCTCCTACGAGCAGTACTTC.

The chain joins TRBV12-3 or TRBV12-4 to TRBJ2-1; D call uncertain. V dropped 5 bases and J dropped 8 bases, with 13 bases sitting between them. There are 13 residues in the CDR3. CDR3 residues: CASSGFEGDEQFF. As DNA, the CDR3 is TGTGCCAGCAGTGGGTTCGAAGGCGATGAGCAGTTCTTC.

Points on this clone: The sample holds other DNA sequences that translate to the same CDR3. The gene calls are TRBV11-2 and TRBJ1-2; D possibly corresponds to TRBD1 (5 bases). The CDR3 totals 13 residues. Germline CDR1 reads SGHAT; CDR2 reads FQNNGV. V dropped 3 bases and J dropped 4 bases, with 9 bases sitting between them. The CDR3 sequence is CASSLGTSYGYTF. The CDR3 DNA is TGTGCCAGCAGCTTGGGGACGTCCTATGGCTACACCTTC. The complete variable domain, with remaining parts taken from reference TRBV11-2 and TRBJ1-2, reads EAGVAQSPRYKIIEKRQSVAFWCNPISGHATLYWYQQILGQGPKLLIQFQNNGVVDDSQLPKDRFSAERLKGVDSTLKIQPAKLEDSAVYLCASSLGTSYGYTFGSGTRLTVV.

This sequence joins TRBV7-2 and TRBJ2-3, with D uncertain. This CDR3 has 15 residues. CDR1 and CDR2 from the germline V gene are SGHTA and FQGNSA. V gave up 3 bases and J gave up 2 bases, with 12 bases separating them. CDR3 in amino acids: CASSFNTYPTDTQYF. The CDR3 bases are TGTGCCAGCAGCTTCAACACGTATCCCACAGATACGCAGTATTTT.

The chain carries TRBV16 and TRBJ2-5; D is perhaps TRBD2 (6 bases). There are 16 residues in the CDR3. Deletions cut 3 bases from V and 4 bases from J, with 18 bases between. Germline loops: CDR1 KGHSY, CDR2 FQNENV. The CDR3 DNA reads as TGTGCCAGCAGCCATTGGGGGGTCACCTCAGGAGAGACCCAGTACTTC. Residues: CASSHWGVTSGETQYF.

The CDR3 spells CASSPSEVPGNTIYF. The CDR3 DNA sequence: TGTGCCAGCAGTCCGTCAGAAGTACCTGGAAACACCATATATTTT. This chain joins TRBV2 and TRBJ1-3; unclear D gene. The V gene's germline CDR1 is SNHLY and CDR2 FYNNEI. V gave up 5 bases and J gave up 2 bases, with 13 bases separating them. This CDR3 has 15 residues.

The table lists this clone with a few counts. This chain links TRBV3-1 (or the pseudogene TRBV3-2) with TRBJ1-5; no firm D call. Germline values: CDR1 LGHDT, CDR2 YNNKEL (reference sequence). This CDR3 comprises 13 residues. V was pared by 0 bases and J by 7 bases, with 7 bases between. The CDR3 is CASSQDPRQPQHF. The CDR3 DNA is TGTGCCAGCAGCCAAGATCCCCGACAGCCCCAGCATTTT.

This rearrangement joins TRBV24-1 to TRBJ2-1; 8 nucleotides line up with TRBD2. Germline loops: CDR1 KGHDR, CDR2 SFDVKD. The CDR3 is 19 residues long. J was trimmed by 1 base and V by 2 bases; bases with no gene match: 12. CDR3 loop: CATSDSYWGTRRSYNEQFF. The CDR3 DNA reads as TGTGCCACCAGTGATTCGTATTGGGGGACTAGAAGGTCCTACAATGAGCAGTTCTTC.

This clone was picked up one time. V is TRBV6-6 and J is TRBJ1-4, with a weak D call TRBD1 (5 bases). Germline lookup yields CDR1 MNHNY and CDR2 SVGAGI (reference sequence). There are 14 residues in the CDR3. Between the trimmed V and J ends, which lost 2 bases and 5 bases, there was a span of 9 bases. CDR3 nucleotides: TGTGCCAGCAGTTACGGGGGAGAAAATGAAAAACTGTTTTTT. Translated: CASSYGGENEKLFF.

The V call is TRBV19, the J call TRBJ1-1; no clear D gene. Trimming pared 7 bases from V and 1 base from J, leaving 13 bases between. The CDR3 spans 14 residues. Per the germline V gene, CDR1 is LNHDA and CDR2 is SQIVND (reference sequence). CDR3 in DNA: TGTGCCAGTAAGAACGAAGGAGAGAACACTGAAGCTTTCTTT. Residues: CASKNEGENTEAFF.

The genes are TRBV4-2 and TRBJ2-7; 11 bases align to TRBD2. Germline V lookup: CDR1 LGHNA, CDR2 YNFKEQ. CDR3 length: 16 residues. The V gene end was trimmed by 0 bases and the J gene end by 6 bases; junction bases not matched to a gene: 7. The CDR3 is CASSQDVGLAGSEQYF. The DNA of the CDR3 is TGTGCCAGCAGCCAAGATGTAGGACTAGCGGGCTCCGAGCAGTACTTC.

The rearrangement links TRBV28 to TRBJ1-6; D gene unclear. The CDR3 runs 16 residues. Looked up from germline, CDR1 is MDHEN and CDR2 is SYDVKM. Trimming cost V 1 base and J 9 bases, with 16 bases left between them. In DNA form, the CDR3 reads TGTGCCAGCAGTTTATTTGAGGGATTCTATGGTTCACCCCTCCACTTT. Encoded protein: CASSLFEGFYGSPLHF. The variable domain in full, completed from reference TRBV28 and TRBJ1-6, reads DVKVTQSSRYLVKRTGEKVFLECVQDMDHENMFWYRQDPGLGLRLIYFSYDVKMKEKGDIPEGYSVSREKKERFSLILESASTNQTSMYLCASSLFEGFYGSPLHFGNGTRLTVT.

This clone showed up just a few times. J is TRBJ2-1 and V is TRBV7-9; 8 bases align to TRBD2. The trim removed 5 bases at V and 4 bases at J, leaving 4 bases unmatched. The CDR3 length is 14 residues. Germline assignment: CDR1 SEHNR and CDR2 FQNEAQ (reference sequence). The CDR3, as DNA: TGTGCCAGCAGCCCTAGCGGGCTGTACAATGAGCAGTTCTTC. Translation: CASSPSGLYNEQFF.

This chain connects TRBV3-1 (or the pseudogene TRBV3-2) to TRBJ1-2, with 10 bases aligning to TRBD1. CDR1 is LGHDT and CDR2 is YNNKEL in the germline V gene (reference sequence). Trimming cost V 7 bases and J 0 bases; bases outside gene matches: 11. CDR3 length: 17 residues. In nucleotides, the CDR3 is TGTGCCAGCACCGGTTGGGACAGGGGACTCGCTAACTATGGCTACACCTTC. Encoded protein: CASTGWDRGLANYGYTF.

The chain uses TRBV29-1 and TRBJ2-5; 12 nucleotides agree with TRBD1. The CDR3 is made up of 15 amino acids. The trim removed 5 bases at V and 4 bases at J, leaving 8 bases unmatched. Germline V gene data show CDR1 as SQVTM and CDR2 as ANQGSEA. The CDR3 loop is CSVRDRGRVLETQYF. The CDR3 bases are TGCAGCGTTCGGGACAGGGGGCGCGTATTAGAGACCCAGTACTTC.